The clone carrying this T cell receptor (beta chain) was recorded a few times. Its target is unknown. The data were taken from a study of CD8 T cells in ankylosing spondylitis. Each TCR beta library was made by quantitative 5'-RACE that incorporated molecular barcodes. Each CDR3 protein is one row after TCRdb ran MiXCR on the 5' RACE reads. The sample includes about 500,000 distinct CDR3 sequences, roughly an eighth of them seen just once. The CDR3 is made up of 16 amino acids. Whole-study results and caveats: What seemed typical of ankylosing spondylitis blood was a TCR beta motif built from several highly homologous variants. Reports say disease-linked clones showed up significantly more in matched ankylosing spondylitis synovial fluid.

The chain carries TRBV21-1 and TRBJ2-7; the table names TRBD1, a call not compared with the DNA. TRBV21-1 is a recognized pseudogene. The TCR originated in a male donor with ankylosing spondylitis. The specimen was blood, either unsorted or a sorted T cell fraction (not recorded which). This CDR3 reads CASSKETRDRGFEQYF. The DNA of the CDR3 is TGTGCCAGCAGCAAAGAAACCCGGGACAGGGGGTTCGAGCAGTACTTC.